This TCR beta chain stems from a study of radiation and T cells in renal cell carcinoma. Findings and limits, study-wide: Dominant CDR3 motifs were more common in irradiated tumors than controls.

The method was immunoSEQ multiplex PCR; TCRdb's version includes in-frame clones alone and lacks a portion of them. The sample contains about 13,000 clones, about 33% of which appear only once. CDR1 and CDR2 from the germline V gene are SGHDN and FVKESK. The V gene lost 4 bases and the J gene lost 2 bases, with 17 bases spanning the gap. The CDR3 covers 16 residues. Points on this clone: What it binds is unknown.

Treatment here: 15 Gy SBRT to primary tumor, nephrectomy 4 weeks later. The material was tumor tissue, obtained from a patient whose treatment included radiotherapy and nephrectomy. This TCR was sampled from a man aged 55 to 69 with renal cell carcinoma. The V and J genes are TRBV14 and TRBJ2-5; D could derive from TRBD1 or TRBD2 (5 bases each). DNA for the CDR3: TGTGCCAGCAGCCCAGGGTTTGTGAGGGCTCAAGAGACCCAGTACTTC. Residues: CASSPGFVRAQETQYF.